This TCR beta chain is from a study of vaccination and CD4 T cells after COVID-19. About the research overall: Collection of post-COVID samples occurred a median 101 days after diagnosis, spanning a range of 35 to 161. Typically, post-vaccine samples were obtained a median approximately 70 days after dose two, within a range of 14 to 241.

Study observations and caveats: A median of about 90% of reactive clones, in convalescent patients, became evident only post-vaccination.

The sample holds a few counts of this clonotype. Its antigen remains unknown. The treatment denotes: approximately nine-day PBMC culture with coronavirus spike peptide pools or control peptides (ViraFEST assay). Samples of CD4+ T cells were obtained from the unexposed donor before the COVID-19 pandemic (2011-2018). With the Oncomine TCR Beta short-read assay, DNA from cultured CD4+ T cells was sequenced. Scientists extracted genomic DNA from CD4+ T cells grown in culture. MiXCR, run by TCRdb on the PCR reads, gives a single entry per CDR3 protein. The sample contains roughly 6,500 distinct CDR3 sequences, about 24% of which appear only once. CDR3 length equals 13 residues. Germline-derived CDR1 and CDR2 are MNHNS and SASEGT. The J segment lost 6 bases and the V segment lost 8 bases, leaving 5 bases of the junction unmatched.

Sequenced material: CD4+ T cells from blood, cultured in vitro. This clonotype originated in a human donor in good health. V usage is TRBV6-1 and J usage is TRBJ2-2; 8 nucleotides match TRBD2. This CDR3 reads CASGLRGAGELFF. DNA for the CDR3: TGTGCCAGCGGCCTGCGGGGGGCCGGGGAGCTGTTTTTT.